This T cell receptor beta chain was captured by sequencing in a study of a mutant IDH1 vaccine in newly diagnosed glioma. Study summary: Beforehand, treatment had been radiotherapy, temozolomide, or both; the majority received both.

Germline trimming cut 0 bases from V and 5 bases from J; bases unmatched to any gene: 4. The CDR3 is 14 amino acids. CDR1 and CDR2 (germline): SGHNT, YYREEE (reference sequence). Indicated time point: week 23, last vaccination. The study gave 300 ug of mutant IDH1 20-mer peptide per vaccine dose, with topical imiquimod. The table came from immunoSEQ multiplex PCR; TCRdb's copy has only in-frame clones and leaves some out. The repertoire holds 25,000 to 30,000 clones, with roughly 80% as singletons. This clone was observed once. Antigen specificity is unknown. The TCR originated in a woman aged 25 to 39 with glioma. Sample: PBMCs, taken from a glioma patient whose treatment included an IDH1 peptide vaccine. This chain joins TRBV5-4 and TRBJ1-1, with 7 bases that match TRBD1. CDR3 sequence reads: CASSLAPGGTEAFF. The CDR3 DNA is TGTGCCAGCAGCTTGGCCCCAGGGGGGACTGAAGCTTTCTTT. The complete variable domain, with remaining parts taken from reference TRBV5-4 and TRBJ1-1, reads ETGVTQSPTHLIKTRGQQVTLRCSSQSGHNTVSWYQQALGQGPQFIFQYYREEENGRGNFPPRFSGLQFPNYSSELNVNALELDDSALYLCASSLAPGGTEAFFGQGTRLTVV.